The T cell receptor (beta chain) described here comes from a study of OX40 agonist ivuxolimab in advanced cancers. The study in broad terms: Ivuxolimab was an agonistic, fully human IgG2 monoclonal antibody directed against OX40 (CD134), a costimulatory receptor. The purpose of peripheral TCRbeta sequencing was to test whether ivuxolimab changed TCR sequence diversity and led to clonal T-cell expansion. The monotherapy dose-escalation portion (N of about 47 patients) of the phase I ivuxolimab trial is reported in the paper. Patients were allowed to have had prior anti-PD-1, anti-PD-L1 or anti-CTLA-4 therapy, and 40% to 45% of the dose-escalation patients had been treated with checkpoint inhibitors. Among the 52 dose-escalation patients, some 20 had hepatocellular carcinoma, around 15 melanoma, 9 renal cell carcinoma and 9 head and neck cancer. Three dose-escalation patients achieved partial responses, one with hepatocellular carcinoma and two with cutaneous melanoma. Intravenous ivuxolimab was administered to patients every 2 weeks at six dose levels: 0.01, 0.1, 0.3, 1.5, 3 and 10 mg/kg. In the dose-escalation cohort, 65% to 90% of patients were male, and the mean age was about 55 years, with a range of roughly 20 to 80.

The full study reports these points: At doses of 0.1 to 3.0 mg/kg, clonal expansion of both CD4+ and CD8+ blood T cells was observed from baseline to week 6. Low levels of normalized T-cell clonal expansion were also shown by some nonresponding patients. On average, CD8+ T cells showed more expanded clones than CD4+ T cells after ivuxolimab. In the 0.1-3.0 mg/kg groups, partial responders had among the lowest normalized peripheral clonal expansion, particularly in CD8+ T cells. The antigen specificity of the peripheral T cells that underwent clonal expansion was not determined.

To sequence the TCRbeta CDR3 region, genomic DNA was isolated from the sorted cells. The immunoSEQ Assay was used for sequencing of TCRbeta CDR3 regions. Here the immuneACCESS table is served through TCRdb, limited to in-frame sequences with V and J called. Missing clones are a known gap in these copies; in checked studies unresolved V genes cover under half, and the rest lacks a known reason. The table for this sample lists around 35,000 clones; roughly 90% of them were counted only once. 15% to 20% of the sample is held by the ten biggest clonotypes. For this chain, trimming is 3 bases at the V end and 6 bases at the J end, and the number of junction bases without a gene match is 7. The CDR3 goes from the cysteine to the phenylalanine over 15 residues. Only the CDR3 region is kept as DNA, spanning 45 bases read in frame from base 1. The germline V gene sets CDR1 to SGDLS and CDR2 to YYNGEE. This clone showed up just once. What antigen it recognizes has not been identified. The sample holds no much larger clone one base away, and base qualities are not on file.

The trial excluded patients who had a history of autoimmune disease or who were on systemic immunosuppression. In every dose cohort, peripheral blood was drawn for TCR sequencing at baseline, cycle 4 day 1, and cycle 7 day 1. The samples were taken from a phase I, first-in-human, multicenter, open-label dose-escalation trial of ivuxolimab. The trial enrolled adults with locally advanced or metastatic head and neck squamous cell, hepatocellular, melanoma or renal cell carcinoma. Before TCR sequencing, CD4+ T cells and CD8+ T cells were sorted from peripheral blood as separate populations. The sequencing here drew on CD4+ or CD8+ T cells sorted from blood, taken in a trial of the OX40 agonist ivuxolimab. The chain links TRBV9 with TRBJ2-3, with 10 bases matching TRBD1. The source is an adult with an advanced solid tumor such as melanoma, head and neck, liver or kidney cancer. The sequence in DNA is TGTGCCAGCAGCGACCGGGACAGGGGTGGTGATACGCAGTATTTT. This gives the protein CASSDRDRGGDTQYF. Full variable domain (CDR3 extended with the reference TRBV9 and TRBJ2-3 proteins): DSGVTQTPKHLITATGQRVTLRCSPRSGDLSVYWYQQSLDQGLQFLIQYYNGEERAKGNILERFSAQQFPDLHSELNLSSLELGDSALYFCASSDRDRGGDTQYFGPGTRLTVL.